The 9 T cell receptor beta chains presented below share a single source sample, sequenced in a study of beta chain features in type 1 diabetes. Expressed TCRB transcripts were sequenced after all isolated RNA was converted to cDNA. Clones were read by immunoSEQ multiplex PCR, and TCRdb kept only the in-frame ones, dropping some. The sample lists about 900,000 clones; about 17% were seen once. Sequenced: naive CD4+ T cells from blood. The receptors shown here come from a woman under 30 in good health.

The rearrangement joins TRBV18 to TRBJ1-1; no clear D gene. With 2 bases removed from V and 9 bases from J, the gap between germline ends came to 13 bases. The germline V gene encodes CDR1 KGHSH and CDR2 LQKENI. The CDR3 has 13 amino acids. The CDR3 DNA reads TGTGCCAGCTCACCATCTCAGGATTTGCAAGCTTTCTTT. Translation gives CASSPSQDLQAFF.

This clone occurred once. The chain uses TRBV9 and TRBJ2-1; no firm D call. There are 16 residues in the CDR3. V lost 4 bases, J lost 0 bases, and 14 bases lay in between. The germline gives CDR1 SGDLS, CDR2 YYNGEE. CDR3 in amino acids: CASSSQGATSYNEQFF. The CDR3, as DNA: TGTGCCAGCAGCTCTCAAGGAGCCACCTCCTACAATGAGCAGTTCTTC.

The chain uses TRBV4-3 and TRBJ2-1; 7 nucleotides line up with TRBD1. Germline V gives CDR1 LGHNA, CDR2 YSLEER. Unmatched junction bases numbered 5, after V lost 0 bases and J lost 6 bases. This CDR3 region has 15 residues. The CDR3 region is CASSQDAAGGNEQFF. The CDR3 coding sequence is TGCGCCAGCAGCCAAGATGCCGCAGGGGGCAATGAGCAGTTCTTC.

The genes are TRBV19 and TRBJ2-1, with D possibly matching TRBD1 (6 bases). Per the germline V gene, CDR1 is LNHDA and CDR2 is SQIVND (reference sequence). The CDR3 contains 16 residues. Trimming took 4 bases from V and 0 from J, leaving 13 bases between them. Here the CDR3 DNA reads TGTGCCAGTAGTACCCTCCCAGGGGACTCCTACAATGAGCAGTTCTTC. Its translation is CASSTLPGDSYNEQFF.

Only a few counts were recorded for this clone. The chain couples TRBV7-9 to TRBJ1-1, with unresolved D. V shed 5 bases and J shed 3 bases, with 7 bases lying between them. This CDR3 contains 12 residues. CDR1 is SEHNR and CDR2 is FQNEAQ in the germline V gene (reference sequence). The CDR3 protein is CASSRVDTEAFF. The CDR3 DNA sequence: TGTGCCAGCAGCAGGGTTGACACTGAAGCTTTCTTT.

The CDR3: CASSQGGVSSGRYNEQFF. The CDR3 DNA sequence: TGTGCCAGCAGCCAAGGGGGAGTTTCGAGCGGGAGATACAATGAGCAGTTCTTC. The rearrangement uses TRBV4-2 and TRBJ2-1; 8 bases line up with TRBD2. V shed 1 base and J 4 bases; nucleotides not matched to a gene: 12. Germline CDR1 is LGHNA and CDR2 is YNFKEQ. CDR3 length: 18 residues.

This clone turned up a few times. The rearrangement joins TRBV10-2 to TRBJ2-1, with 8 bases aligning to TRBD1. Germline trimming cut 6 bases from V and 8 bases from J; bases unmatched to any gene: 3. Germline CDR1 WSHSY, CDR2 SAAADI. The CDR3 runs 12 residues. The CDR3 is CASRLTGDEQFF. The DNA of the CDR3 is TGCGCCAGCAGGCTGACAGGGGATGAGCAGTTCTTC.

This chain connects TRBV5-4 to TRBJ2-2; 10 positions agree with TRBD2. This CDR3 region has 17 residues. Germline CDR1 is SGHNT and CDR2 is YYREEE (reference sequence). V was pared by 0 bases and J by 2 bases, with 4 bases of the junction left unmatched. The CDR3 DNA is TGTGCCAGCAGCTTGGGTGGACTAGCGGCCAACACCGGGGAGCTGTTTTTT. This sequence encodes CASSLGGLAANTGELFF.

The rearrangement uses TRBV6-6 and TRBJ2-5; 8 bases align to TRBD2. CDR1 is MNHNY, CDR2 SVGAGI, per germline (reference sequence). The CDR3 runs to 12 residues. The V and J ends lost 10 bases and 5 bases, in that order; junction bases with no gene match: 6. CDR3 coding DNA: TGTGCCACGGGGGGGACATTGGAGACCCAGTACTTC. Translating it yields CATGGTLETQYF.